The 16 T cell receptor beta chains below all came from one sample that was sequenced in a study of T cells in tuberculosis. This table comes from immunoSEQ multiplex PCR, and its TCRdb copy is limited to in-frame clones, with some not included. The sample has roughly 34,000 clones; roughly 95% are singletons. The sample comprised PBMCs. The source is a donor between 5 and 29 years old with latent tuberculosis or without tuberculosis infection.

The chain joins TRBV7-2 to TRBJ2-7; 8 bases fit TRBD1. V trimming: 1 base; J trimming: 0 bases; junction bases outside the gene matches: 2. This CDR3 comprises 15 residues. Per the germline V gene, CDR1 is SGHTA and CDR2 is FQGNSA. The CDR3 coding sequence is TGTGCCAGCAGCTTAGAACAGGGGGGCTCCTACGAGCAGTACTTC. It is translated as CASSLEQGGSYEQYF.

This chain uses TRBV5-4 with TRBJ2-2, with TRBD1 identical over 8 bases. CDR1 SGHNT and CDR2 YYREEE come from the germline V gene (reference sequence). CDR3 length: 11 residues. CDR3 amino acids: CGTGTVGELFF. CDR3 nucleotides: TGTGGGACAGGGACGGTCGGGGAGCTGTTTTTT.

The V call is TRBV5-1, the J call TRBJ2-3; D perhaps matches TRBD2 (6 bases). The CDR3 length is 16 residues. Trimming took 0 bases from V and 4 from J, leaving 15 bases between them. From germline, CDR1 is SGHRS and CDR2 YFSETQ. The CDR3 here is CASSLAQRAEPDTQYF. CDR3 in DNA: TGCGCCAGCAGCTTGGCTCAGCGGGCGGAGCCAGATACGCAGTATTTT.

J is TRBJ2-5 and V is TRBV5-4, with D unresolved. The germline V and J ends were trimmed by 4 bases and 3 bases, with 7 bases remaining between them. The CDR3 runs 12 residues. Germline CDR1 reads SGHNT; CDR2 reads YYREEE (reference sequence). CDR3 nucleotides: TGTGCCAGCAGCGCGTTCGAAGAGACCCAGTACTTC. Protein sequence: CASSAFEETQYF.

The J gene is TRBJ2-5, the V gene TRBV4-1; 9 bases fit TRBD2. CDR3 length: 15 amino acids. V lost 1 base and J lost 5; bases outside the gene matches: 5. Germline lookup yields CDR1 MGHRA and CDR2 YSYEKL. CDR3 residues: CASSQASGIGETQYF. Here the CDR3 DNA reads TGCGCCAGCAGCCAAGCTAGCGGGATTGGTGAGACCCAGTACTTC.

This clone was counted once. CDR3 in DNA: TGCAGCGTTGATATGGGGGCCTGGGGAAATGAGCAGTTCTTC. It specifies CSVDMGAWGNEQFF. J is TRBJ2-1 and V is TRBV29-1, with D maybe TRBD1 (6 bases). Trimming pared 3 bases from V and 7 bases from J, leaving 16 bases between. CDR1 is SQVTM, CDR2 ANQGSEA, per germline. The CDR3 is 14 amino acids.

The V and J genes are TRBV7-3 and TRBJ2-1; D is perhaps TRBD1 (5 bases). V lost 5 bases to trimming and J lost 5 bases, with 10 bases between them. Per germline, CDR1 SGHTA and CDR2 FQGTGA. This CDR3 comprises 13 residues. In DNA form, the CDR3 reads TGTGCCAGCAGCCAAGGGGTTCACAATGAGCAGTTCTTC. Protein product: CASSQGVHNEQFF.

The CDR3 DNA is TGTGCCAGCTCACCCCAGGGGCAGCACTACGAGCAGTACTTC. Translated: CASSPQGQHYEQYF. The rearrangement links TRBV18 to TRBJ2-7, with D perhaps TRBD1 (6 bases). V was cut by 3 bases and J by 3 bases, with 12 bases left in between. The CDR3 has 14 residues. The germline gives CDR1 KGHSH, CDR2 LQKENI.

CDR3 sequence reads: CASSNYNEQFF. The CDR3 coding sequence is TGTGCCAGCAGCAACTACAATGAGCAGTTCTTC. The chain employs TRBV6-1 and TRBJ2-1; D unclear. V gave up 6 bases and J gave up 3 bases, with 3 bases separating them. Germline V gene data show CDR1 as MNHNS and CDR2 as SASEGT. The CDR3 extends over 11 amino acids.

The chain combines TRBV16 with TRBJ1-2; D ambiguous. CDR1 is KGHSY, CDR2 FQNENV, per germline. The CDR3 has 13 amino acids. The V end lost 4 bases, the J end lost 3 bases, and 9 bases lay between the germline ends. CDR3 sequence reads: CASSPSSYYGYTF. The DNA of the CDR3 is TGTGCCAGCAGCCCTAGTTCCTACTATGGCTACACCTTC.

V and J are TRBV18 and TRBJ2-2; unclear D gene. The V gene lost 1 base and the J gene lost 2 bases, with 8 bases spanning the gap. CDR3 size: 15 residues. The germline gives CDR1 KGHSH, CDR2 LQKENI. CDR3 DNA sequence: TGTGCCAGCTCACCACTCTCCGGTAACACCGGGGAGCTGTTTTTT. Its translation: CASSPLSGNTGELFF.

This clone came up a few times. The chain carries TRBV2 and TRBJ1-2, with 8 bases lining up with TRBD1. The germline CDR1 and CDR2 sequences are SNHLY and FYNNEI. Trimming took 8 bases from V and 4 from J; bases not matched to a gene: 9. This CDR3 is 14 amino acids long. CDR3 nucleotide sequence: TGTGCCAGCGGCCGGGACAGGACGTCCTATGGCTACACCTTC. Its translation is CASGRDRTSYGYTF. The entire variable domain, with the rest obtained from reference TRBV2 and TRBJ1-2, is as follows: EPEVTQTPSHQVTQMGQEVILRCVPISNHLYFYWYRQILGQKVEFLVSFYNNEISEKSEIFDDQFSVERPDGSNFTLKIRSTKLEDSAMYFCASGRDRTSYGYTFGSGTRLTVV.

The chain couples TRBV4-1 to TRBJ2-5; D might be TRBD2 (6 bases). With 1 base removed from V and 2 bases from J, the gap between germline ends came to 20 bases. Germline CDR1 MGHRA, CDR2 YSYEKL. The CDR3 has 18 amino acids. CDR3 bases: TGCGCCAGCAGCCAAGGGGCGGCGGGGCGTCAGTTTCAAGAGACCCAGTACTTC. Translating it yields CASSQGAAGRQFQETQYF.

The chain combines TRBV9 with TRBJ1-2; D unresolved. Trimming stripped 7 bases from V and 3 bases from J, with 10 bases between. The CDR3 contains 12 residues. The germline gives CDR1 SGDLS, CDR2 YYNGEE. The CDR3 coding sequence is TGTGCCAGCGGTAGAGGAGACTATGGCTACACCTTC. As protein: CASGRGDYGYTF.

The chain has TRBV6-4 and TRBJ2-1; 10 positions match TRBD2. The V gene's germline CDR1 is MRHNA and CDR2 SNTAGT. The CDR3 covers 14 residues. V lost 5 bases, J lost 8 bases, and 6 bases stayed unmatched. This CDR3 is CASSILAGWDEQFF. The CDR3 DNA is TGTGCCAGCAGTATACTAGCGGGGTGGGATGAGCAGTTCTTC.

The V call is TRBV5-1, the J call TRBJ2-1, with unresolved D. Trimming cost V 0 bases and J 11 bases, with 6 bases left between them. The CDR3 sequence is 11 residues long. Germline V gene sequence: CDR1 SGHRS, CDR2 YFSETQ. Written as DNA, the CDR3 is TGCGCCAGCAGCTTGGAGCTCCAGCAGTTCTTC. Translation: CASSLELQQFF.